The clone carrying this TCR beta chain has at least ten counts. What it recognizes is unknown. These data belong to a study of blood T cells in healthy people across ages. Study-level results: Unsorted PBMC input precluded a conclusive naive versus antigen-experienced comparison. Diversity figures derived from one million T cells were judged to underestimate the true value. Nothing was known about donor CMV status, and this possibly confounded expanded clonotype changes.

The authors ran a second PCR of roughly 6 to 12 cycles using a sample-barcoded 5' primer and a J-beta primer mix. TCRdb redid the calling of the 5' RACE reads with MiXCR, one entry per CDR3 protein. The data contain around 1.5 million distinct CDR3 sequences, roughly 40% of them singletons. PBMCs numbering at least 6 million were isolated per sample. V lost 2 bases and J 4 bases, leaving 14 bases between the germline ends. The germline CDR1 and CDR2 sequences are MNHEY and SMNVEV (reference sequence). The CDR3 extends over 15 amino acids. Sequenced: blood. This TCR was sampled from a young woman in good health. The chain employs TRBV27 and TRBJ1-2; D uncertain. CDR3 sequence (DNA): TGTGCCAGCAGTTTACAAAGCGGCAGGCTCTATGGCTACACCTTC. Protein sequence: CASSLQSGRLYGYTF.